This T cell receptor delta chain is drawn from a study of gamma-delta chains in newborns, infants, children. Study details: Microbial exposure reportedly drives polyclonal innate γδ T cell expansion after birth.

The CDR3 covers 14 residues. Per the germline V gene, CDR1 is GEAIGNYY and CDR2 is EKD. Trimming stripped 0 bases from V and 5 bases from J, with 12 bases between. By sample fraction, this clone is medium-sized. Other DNA sequences in this specimen translate into the identical CDR3. TCRdb called clones from the reads again using CATT. The sample consists of 8,500 to 10,000 delta-chain clones, under 25% of them appearing once. The sequence was obtained from a child who was a newborn, infant or young child, either healthy, febrile or measles-vaccinated (not recorded which). The sample taken for sequencing was blood. This chain links TRDV2 with TRDJ1, with D possibly matching TRDD3 (6 bases). The CDR3 bases are TGTGCCTGTGACACCGTGGGGATTTCTGATAAACTCATCTTT. It codes for CACDTVGISDKLIF.